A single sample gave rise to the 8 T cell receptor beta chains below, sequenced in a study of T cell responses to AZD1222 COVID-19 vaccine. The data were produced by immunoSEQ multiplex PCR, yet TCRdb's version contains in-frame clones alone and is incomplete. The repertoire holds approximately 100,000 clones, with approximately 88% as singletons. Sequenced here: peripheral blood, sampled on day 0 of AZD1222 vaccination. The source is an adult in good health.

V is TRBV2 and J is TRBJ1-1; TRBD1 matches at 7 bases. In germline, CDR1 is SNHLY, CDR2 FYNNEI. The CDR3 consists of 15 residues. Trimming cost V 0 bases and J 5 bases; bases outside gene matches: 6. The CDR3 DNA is TGTGCCAGCAGTGAAGCCATAAGACAGGGAACTGAAGCTTTCTTT. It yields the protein CASSEAIRQGTEAFF.

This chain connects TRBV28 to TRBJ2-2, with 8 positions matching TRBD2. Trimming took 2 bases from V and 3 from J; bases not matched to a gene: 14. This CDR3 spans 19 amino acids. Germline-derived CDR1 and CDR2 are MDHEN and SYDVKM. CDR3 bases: TGTGCCAGCAGTTTAGCGGGGGGACGGGGGCCTCGGGACACCGGGGAGCTGTTTTTT. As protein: CASSLAGGRGPRDTGELFF.

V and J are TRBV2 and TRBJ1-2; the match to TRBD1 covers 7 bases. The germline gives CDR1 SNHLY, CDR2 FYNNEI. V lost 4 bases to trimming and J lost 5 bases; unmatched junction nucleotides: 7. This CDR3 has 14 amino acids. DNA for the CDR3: TGTGCCAGCAGTGTTAGACAGGGATATTATGGCTACACCTTC. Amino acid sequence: CASSVRQGYYGYTF.

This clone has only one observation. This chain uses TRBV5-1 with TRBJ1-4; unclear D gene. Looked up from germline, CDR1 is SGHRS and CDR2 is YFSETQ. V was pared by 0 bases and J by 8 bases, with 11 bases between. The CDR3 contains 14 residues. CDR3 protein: CASSLEPGSEKLFF. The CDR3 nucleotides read TGCGCCAGCAGCTTGGAGCCGGGGTCAGAAAAACTGTTTTTT. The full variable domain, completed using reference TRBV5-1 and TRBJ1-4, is KAGVTQTPRYLIKTRGQQVTLSCSPISGHRSVSWYQQTPGQGLQFLFEYFSETQRNKGNFPGRFSGRQFSNSRSEMNVSTLELGDSALYLCASSLEPGSEKLFFGSGTQLSVL.

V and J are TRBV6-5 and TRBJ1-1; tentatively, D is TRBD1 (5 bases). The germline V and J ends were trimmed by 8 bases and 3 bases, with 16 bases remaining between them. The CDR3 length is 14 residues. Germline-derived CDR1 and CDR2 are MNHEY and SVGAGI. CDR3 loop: CASSPGGLHTEAFF. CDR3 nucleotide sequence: TGTGCCAGCTCCCCGGGGGGTTTGCACACTGAAGCTTTCTTT.

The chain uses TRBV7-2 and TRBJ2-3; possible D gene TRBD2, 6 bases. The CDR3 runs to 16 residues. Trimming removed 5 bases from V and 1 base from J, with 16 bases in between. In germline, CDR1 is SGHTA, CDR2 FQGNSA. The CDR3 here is CASSTVLGLRTDTQYF. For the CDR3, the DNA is TGTGCCAGCAGCACCGTGCTGGGACTCCGCACAGATACGCAGTATTTT.

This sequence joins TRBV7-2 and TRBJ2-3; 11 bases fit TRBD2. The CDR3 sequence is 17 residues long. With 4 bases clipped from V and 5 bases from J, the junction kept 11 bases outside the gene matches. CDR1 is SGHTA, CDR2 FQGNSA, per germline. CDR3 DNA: TGTGCCAGCAGCTCCCGGATGACTAGCGGGGCCGGAGATACGCAGTATTTT. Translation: CASSSRMTSGAGDTQYF.

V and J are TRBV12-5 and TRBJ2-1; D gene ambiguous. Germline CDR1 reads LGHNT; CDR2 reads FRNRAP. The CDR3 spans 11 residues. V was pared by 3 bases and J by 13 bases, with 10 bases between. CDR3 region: CASGFLQEQFF. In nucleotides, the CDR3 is TGTGCTAGTGGTTTTCTCCAAGAACAGTTCTTC.